Listed below are T cell receptor beta chains from one sample, sequenced in a study of human T cells and chemical hapten exposure. One entry per CDR3 protein, called by TCRdb with MiXCR from the RACE reads. The sample includes about 140,000 distinct CDR3 sequences, about an eighth of them seen just once. The sequences come from whole blood, collected in connection with sensitization to the hapten diphenylcyclopropenone (DPC). The source of these receptors is a woman between 45 and 60 years old with alopecia areata. Some clones in this sample may be carry-over from other donors' samples. The CDR3 runs from the conserved cysteine through the conserved F or W. D genes are given only for firm matches. Not all rows give a size; the values are once, few, many and, for expanded clones, a class.

d_call,j_call,v_call,clone_size,cdr3_nt,cdr3_aa
-,TRBJ2-1,TRBV7-2,few,TGTGCCAGCAGATCCCCGGCGGTTAGCTCCTACAATGAGCAGTTCTTC,CASRSPAVSSYNEQFF
TRBD2,TRBJ2-7,TRBV20-1,few,TGCAGTGCTAGTGGGGTAGCGGGGACCTACGAGCAGTACTTC,CSASGVAGTYEQYF
-,TRBJ1-1,TRBV12-3/TRBV12-4,few,TGTGCCAGCAGTTTAGAAGGGTTGGGGGAAGCTTTCTTT,CASSLEGLGEAFF
-,TRBJ1-5,TRBV30,many,TGTGCCTGGAGCGCAGGGGATGTCAATCAGCCCCAGCATTTT,CAWSAGDVNQPQHF
TRBD1,TRBJ1-2,TRBV29-1,few,TGCAGCGTTAAACCGGGACAGAGTCGGCAAGGCTACACCTTC,CSVKPGQSRQGYTF
-,TRBJ1-6,TRBV5-1,few,TGCGCCAGCAGCTTGGCAGGCCTCATATATAATTCACCCCTCCACTTT,CASSLAGLIYNSPLHF
-,TRBJ2-1,TRBV21-1,few,TGTGCCAGCAGCAAACTAACAGGGGGCGCGGGCAATGAGCAGTTCTTC,CASSKLTGGAGNEQFF
-,TRBJ2-5,TRBV7-8,many,TGTGCCAGCAGCCCCCCCTTAGCGGTCCAAGAGACCCAGTACTTC,CASSPPLAVQETQYF
TRBD1,TRBJ1-2,TRBV24-1,many,TGTGCCACCAGTGATCGACAGGGGGGATTCTATGGCTACACCTTC,CATSDRQGGFYGYTF
-,TRBJ1-5,TRBV20-1,many,TGCAGTGCTTCCCGGGACGGAAGCAATCAGCCCCAGCATTTT,CSASRDGSNQPQHF
-,TRBJ1-5,TRBV12-3/TRBV12-4,-,TGTGCCAGCAGCCCTTTTCGGGATAGCAATCAGCCCCAGCATTTT,CASSPFRDSNQPQHF
-,TRBJ2-7,TRBV7-2,few,TGTGCCAGCAGCTTAGGGGGTATCTCCTACGAGCAGTACTTC,CASSLGGISYEQYF
-,TRBJ2-7,TRBV20-1,many,TGCAGTGCTAGAGCCCCCTCGCGACAGTTCCGCTACGAGCAGTACTTC,CSARAPSRQFRYEQYF
-,TRBJ2-2,TRBV4-2,many,TGTGCCAGCAGCCAAGACACAAACGGGGAGCTGTTTTTT,CASSQDTNGELFF